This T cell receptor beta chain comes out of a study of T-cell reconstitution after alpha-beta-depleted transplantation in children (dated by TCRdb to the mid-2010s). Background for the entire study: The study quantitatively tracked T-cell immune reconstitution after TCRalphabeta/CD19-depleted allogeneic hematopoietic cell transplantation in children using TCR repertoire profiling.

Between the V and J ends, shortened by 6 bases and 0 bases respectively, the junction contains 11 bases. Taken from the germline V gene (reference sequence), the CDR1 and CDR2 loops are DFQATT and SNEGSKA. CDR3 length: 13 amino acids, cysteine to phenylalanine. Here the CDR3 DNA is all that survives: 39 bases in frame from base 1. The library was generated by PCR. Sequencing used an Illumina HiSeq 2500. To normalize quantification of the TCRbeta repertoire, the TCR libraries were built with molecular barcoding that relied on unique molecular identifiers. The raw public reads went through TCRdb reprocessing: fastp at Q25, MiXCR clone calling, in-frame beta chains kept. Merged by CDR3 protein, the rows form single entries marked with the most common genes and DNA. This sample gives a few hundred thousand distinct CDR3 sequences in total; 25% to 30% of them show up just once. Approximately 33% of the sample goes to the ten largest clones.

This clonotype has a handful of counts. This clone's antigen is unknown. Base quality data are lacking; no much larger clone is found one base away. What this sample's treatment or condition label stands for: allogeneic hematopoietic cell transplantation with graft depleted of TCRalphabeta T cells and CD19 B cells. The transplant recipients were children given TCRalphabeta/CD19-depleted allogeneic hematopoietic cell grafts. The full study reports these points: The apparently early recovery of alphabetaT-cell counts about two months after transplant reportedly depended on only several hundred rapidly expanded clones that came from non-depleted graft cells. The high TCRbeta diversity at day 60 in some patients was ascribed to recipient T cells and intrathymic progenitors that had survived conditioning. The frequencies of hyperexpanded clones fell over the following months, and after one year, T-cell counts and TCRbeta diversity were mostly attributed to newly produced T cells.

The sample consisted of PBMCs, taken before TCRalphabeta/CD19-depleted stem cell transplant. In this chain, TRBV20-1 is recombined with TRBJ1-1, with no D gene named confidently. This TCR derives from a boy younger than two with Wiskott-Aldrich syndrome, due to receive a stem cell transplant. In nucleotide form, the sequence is TGCAGTGCGCTGTCGGTCCTGAACACTGAAGCTTTCTTT. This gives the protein CSALSVLNTEAFF.